A selection of T cell receptor beta chains follows, all from one sample in a study of response to subunit inactivated influenza vaccine. Using its own MiXCR run on the RT-PCR reads, TCRdb lists one record per CDR3 protein. The sample carries roughly 760,000 distinct CDR3 sequences, less than 25% recorded once. The starting material was PBMCs from blood, obtained 4 to 6 days after vaccination. All receptors derive from a man aged 45-65 years who received an inactivated influenza vaccine. CDR3s include the opening cysteine and the closing phenylalanine or tryptophan. The order of the fields is clone size, V gene, D gene, J gene, CDR3 DNA, CDR3 protein. D genes are given only for firm matches. The size field is filled for only some rows; it gives once, few, many or a size class.

-,TRBV28,-,TRBJ2-5,TGTGCCAGCAGTTTAACAATAGGTAGGGGTGGCCACCAAGAGACCCAGTACTTC,CASSLTIGRGGHQETQYF
few,TRBV20-1,TRBD1,TRBJ2-3,TGCAGTGCTAGAGATGATGACAGGGGCTATTCAGATACGCAGTATTTT,CSARDDDRGYSDTQYF
-,TRBV29-1,-,TRBJ1-1,TGCAGCGTTGGAGAGGGGCTGAACACTGAAGCTTTCTTT,CSVGEGLNTEAFF
-,TRBV27,TRBD1,TRBJ2-7,TGTGCCAGCAGCCCTGCCCCGGGACAGGGCCACGAGCAGTACTTC,CASSPAPGQGHEQYF
-,TRBV6-5,-,TRBJ2-7,TGTGCCAGCAGTACGGACAACGAGCAGTACTTC,CASSTDNEQYF
-,TRBV11-2,-,TRBJ1-2,TGTGCCAGCAGCTCTACCGGGACGTCAGATGGCTACACCTTC,CASSSTGTSDGYTF
-,TRBV11-3,-,TRBJ2-7,TGTGCCAGCAGCCCGAATTTGGATGGCGAGCAGTACTTC,CASSPNLDGEQYF
few,TRBV11-2,TRBD2,TRBJ2-3,TGTGCCAGCAGCCCCCACCGATCGCTAGCGGGAGTTAGAGATACGCAGTATTTT,CASSPHRSLAGVRDTQYF
many,TRBV4-3,-,TRBJ2-7,TGCGCCAGCAGCCAAGTGCACCAGACTAGCTACGAGCAGTACTTC,CASSQVHQTSYEQYF
-,TRBV28,-,TRBJ2-7,TGTGCCAGCTCCGGAGGGGGCTGGGCCTACGAGCAGTACTTC,CASSGGGWAYEQYF
-,TRBV4-1,-,TRBJ2-2,TGCGCCAGCAGCCAAGGGGAGAACACCGGGGAGCTGTTTTTT,CASSQGENTGELFF
few,TRBV10-3,-,TRBJ2-7,TGTGCCATCAGTGACATACCGGGCGAGCAGTACTTC,CAISDIPGEQYF
many,TRBV24-1,-,TRBJ2-1,TGTGCCACCAGTCAGGATGATGAGCAGTTCTTC,CATSQDDEQFF
few,TRBV6-2/TRBV6-3,-,TRBJ2-2,TGTGCCAGCAGTTACCAATACAGGGAGGTGCTGTTTTTT,CASSYQYREVLFF
-,TRBV28,-,TRBJ2-3,TGTGCCAGCAGTTCATCGCTCCCGGGACTGGCGCAGTATTTT,CASSSSLPGLAQYF
-,TRBV10-3,-,TRBJ2-3,TGTGCCATCAGTGACCAGGACCCTAGCCTATCTAAGCAGTATTTT,CAISDQDPSLSKQYF
few,TRBV6-2/TRBV6-3,TRBD1,TRBJ2-5,TGTGCCAGCAGACGGGGACAGGCCCCAAAAGAGACCCAGTACTTC,CASRRGQAPKETQYF
few,TRBV5-1,TRBD1,TRBJ1-1,TGCGCCAGCAGCTTGGCCGGGACAGGGGCCAATGAAGCTTTCTTT,CASSLAGTGANEAFF
few,TRBV2,-,TRBJ2-1,TGTGCCAGCAGTGATGAGGGGAGTGAGCAGTTCTTC,CASSDEGSEQFF
-,TRBV7-3,-,TRBJ2-3,TGTGCCAGCAGCCGAGGCGGTATGACAGATACGCAGTATTTT,CASSRGGMTDTQYF
few,TRBV20-1,-,TRBJ2-3,TGCAGTGCTAGAGATCCACGGGATAGCACAGATACGCAGTATTTT,CSARDPRDSTDTQYF
many,TRBV20-1,-,TRBJ2-7,TGCAGTGCCCGAACGGGGGACGAGCAGTACTTC,CSARTGDEQYF
-,TRBV12-3/TRBV12-4,TRBD1,TRBJ1-4,TGTGCCAGCAGTACAGACAGGGGCGGAGATGAAAAACTGTTTTTT,CASSTDRGGDEKLFF